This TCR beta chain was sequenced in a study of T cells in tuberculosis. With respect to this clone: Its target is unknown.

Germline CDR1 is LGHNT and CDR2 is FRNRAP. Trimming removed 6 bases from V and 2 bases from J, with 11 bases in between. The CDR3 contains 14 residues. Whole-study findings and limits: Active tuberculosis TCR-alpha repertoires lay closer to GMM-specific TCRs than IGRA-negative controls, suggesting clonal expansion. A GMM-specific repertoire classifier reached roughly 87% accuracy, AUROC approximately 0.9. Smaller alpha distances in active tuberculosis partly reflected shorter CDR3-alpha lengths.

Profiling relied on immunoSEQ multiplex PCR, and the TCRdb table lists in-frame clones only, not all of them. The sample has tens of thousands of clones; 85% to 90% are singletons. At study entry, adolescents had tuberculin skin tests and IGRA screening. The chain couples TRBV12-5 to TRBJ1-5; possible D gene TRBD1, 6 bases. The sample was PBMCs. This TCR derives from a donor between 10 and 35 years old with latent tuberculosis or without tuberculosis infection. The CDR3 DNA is TGTGCTAGTGGCCAGGGGCAGGGCAATCAGCCCCAGCATTTT. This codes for CASGQGQGNQPQHF. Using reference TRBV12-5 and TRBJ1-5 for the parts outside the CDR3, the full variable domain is DARVTQTPRHKVTEMGQEVTMRCQPILGHNTVFWYRQTMMQGLELLAYFRNRAPLDDSGMPKDRFSAEMPDATLATLKIQPSEPRDSAVYFCASGQGQGNQPQHFGDGTRLSIL.